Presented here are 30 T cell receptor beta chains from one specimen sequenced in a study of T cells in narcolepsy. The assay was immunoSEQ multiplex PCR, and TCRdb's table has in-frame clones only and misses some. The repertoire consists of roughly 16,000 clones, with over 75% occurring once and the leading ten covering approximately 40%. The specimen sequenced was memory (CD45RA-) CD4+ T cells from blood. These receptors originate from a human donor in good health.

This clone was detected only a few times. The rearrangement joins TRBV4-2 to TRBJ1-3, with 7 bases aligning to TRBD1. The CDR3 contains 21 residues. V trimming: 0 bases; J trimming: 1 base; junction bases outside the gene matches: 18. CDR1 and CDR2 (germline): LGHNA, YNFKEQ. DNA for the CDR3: TGTGCCAGCAGCCAAGAAGTTTTAGGGGGCGCGAGGATTAGTTCTGGAAACACCATATATTTT. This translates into CASSQEVLGGARISSGNTIYF.

The DNA of the CDR3 is TGTGCCAGCAGCGTGACAGGGGACAACTCCTATGGCTACACCTTC. It is translated as CASSVTGDNSYGYTF. The gene calls are TRBV13 and TRBJ1-2; 8 bases line up with TRBD1. The length of the CDR3 is 15 residues. Germline assignment: CDR1 PRHDT and CDR2 FYEKMQ (reference sequence). With V trimmed by 5 bases and J by 4 bases, 9 bases remained unmatched.

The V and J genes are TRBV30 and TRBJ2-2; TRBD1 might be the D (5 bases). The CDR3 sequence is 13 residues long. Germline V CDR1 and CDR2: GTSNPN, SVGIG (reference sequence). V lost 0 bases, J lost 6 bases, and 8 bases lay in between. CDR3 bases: TGTGCCTGGAGTGTCTTAGGGGCCGGGGAGCTGTTTTTT. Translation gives CAWSVLGAGELFF.

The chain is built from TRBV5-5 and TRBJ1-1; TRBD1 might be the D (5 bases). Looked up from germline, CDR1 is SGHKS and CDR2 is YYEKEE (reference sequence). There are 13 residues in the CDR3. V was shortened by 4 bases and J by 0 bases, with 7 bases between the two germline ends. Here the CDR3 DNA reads TGTGCCAGCAGCAAGGGGATGAACACTGAAGCTTTCTTT. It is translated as CASSKGMNTEAFF. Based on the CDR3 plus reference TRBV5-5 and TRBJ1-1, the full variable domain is DAGVTQSPTHLIKTRGQQVTLRCSPISGHKSVSWYQQVLGQGPQFIFQYYEKEERGRGNFPDRFSARQFPNYSSELNVNALLLGDSALYLCASSKGMNTEAFFGQGTRLTVV.

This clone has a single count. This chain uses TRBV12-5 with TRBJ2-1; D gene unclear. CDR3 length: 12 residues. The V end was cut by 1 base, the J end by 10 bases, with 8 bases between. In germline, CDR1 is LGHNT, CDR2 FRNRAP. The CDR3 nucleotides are TGTGCTAGTGGTTTGGGGCCTGGAGAGCAGTTCTTC. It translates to CASGLGPGEQFF.

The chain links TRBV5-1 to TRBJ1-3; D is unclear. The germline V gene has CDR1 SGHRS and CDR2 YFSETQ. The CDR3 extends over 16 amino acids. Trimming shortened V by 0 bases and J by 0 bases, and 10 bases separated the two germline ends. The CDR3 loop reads CASSLAAVLSGNTIYF. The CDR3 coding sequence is TGCGCCAGCAGCTTGGCGGCGGTACTCTCTGGAAACACCATATATTTT. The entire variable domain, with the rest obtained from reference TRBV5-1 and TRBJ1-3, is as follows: KAGVTQTPRYLIKTRGQQVTLSCSPISGHRSVSWYQQTPGQGLQFLFEYFSETQRNKGNFPGRFSGRQFSNSRSEMNVSTLELGDSALYLCASSLAAVLSGNTIYFGEGSWLTVV.

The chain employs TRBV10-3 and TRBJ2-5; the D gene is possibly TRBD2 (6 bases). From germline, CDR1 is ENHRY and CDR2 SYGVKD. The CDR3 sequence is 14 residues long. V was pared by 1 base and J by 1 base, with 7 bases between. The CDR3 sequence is CAISEFGGQETQYF. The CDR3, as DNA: TGTGCCATCAGTGAGTTCGGGGGCCAAGAGACCCAGTACTTC.

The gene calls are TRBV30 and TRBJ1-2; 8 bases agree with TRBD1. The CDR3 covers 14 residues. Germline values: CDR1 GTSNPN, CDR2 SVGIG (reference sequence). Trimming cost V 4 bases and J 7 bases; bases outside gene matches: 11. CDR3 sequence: CAWTLSRGRGGYTF. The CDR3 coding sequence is TGTGCCTGGACCTTATCCAGGGGGCGCGGTGGCTACACCTTC.

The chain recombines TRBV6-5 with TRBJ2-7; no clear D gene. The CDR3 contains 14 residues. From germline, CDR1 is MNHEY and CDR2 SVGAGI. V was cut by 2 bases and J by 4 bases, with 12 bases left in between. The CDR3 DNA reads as TGTGCCAGCAGTTACCCGACTCCCCCTTACGAGCAGTACTTC. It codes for CASSYPTPPYEQYF.

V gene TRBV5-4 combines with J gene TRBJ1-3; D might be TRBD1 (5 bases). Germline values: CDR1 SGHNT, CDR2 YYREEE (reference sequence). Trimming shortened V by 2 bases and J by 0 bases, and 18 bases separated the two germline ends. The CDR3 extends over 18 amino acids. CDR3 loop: CASSFHSPGANSGNTIYF. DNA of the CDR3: TGTGCCAGCAGCTTTCATTCCCCTGGGGCGAACTCTGGAAACACCATATATTTT.

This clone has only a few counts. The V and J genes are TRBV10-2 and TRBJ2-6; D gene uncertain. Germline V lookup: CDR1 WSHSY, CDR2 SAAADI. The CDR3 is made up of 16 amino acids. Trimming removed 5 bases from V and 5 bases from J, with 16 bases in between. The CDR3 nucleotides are TGCGCCAGCAGTAAACTGGAACTAAGTCGGGCCAACGTCCTGACTTTC. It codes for CASSKLELSRANVLTF.

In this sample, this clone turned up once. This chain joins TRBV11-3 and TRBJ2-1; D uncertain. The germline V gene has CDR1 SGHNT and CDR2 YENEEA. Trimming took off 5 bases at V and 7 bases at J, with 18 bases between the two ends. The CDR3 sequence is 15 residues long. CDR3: CASSLGPGLGNEQFF. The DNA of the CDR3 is TGTGCCAGCAGCCTCGGGCCGGGCTTGGGGAATGAGCAGTTCTTC.

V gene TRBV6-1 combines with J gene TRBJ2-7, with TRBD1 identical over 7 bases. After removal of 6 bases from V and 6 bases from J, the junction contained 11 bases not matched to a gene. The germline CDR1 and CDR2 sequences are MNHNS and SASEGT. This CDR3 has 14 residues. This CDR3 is CASSPVDRVSEQYF. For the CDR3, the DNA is TGTGCCAGCAGCCCAGTCGACAGGGTATCCGAGCAGTACTTC.

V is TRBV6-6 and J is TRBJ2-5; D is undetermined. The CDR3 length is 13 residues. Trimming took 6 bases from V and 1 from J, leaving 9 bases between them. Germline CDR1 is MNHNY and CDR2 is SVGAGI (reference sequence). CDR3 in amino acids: CASRRYSQETQYF. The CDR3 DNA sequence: TGTGCCAGCAGACGATACAGCCAAGAGACCCAGTACTTC.

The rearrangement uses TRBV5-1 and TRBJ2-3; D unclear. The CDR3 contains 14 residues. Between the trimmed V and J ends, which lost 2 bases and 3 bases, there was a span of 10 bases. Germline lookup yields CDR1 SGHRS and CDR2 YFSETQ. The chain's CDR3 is CASSLGSSTDTQYF. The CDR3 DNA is TGCGCCAGCAGCTTAGGGTCCTCTACAGATACGCAGTATTTT. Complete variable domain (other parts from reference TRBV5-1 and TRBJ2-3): KAGVTQTPRYLIKTRGQQVTLSCSPISGHRSVSWYQQTPGQGLQFLFEYFSETQRNKGNFPGRFSGRQFSNSRSEMNVSTLELGDSALYLCASSLGSSTDTQYFGPGTRLTVL.

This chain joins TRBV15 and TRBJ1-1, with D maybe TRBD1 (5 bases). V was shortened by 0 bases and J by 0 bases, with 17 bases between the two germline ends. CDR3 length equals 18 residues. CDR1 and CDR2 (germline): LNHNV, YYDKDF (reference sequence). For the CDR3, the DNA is TGTGCCACCAGCAGAGATGATTGGGGGGGTATAATGAACACTGAAGCTTTCTTT. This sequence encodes CATSRDDWGGIMNTEAFF.

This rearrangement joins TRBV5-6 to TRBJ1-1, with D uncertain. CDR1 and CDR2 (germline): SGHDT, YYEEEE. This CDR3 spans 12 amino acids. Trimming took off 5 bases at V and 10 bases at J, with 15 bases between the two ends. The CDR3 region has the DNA TGTGCCAGCAGTGTGAGTAGAGGAGGAGCTTTCTTT. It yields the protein CASSVSRGGAFF.

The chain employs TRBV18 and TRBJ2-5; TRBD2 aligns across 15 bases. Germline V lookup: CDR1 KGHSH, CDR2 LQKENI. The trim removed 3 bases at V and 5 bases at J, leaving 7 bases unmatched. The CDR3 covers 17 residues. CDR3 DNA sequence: TGTGCCAGCTCACCGAACCGTGGGACTAGCGGGAGGGAGACCCAGTACTTC. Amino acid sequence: CASSPNRGTSGRETQYF.

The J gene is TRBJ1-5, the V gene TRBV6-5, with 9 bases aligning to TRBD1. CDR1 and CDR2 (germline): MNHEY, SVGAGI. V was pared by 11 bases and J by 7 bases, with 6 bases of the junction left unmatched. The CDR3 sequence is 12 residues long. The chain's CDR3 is CAAGDRDQPQHF. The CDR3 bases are TGTGCCGCGGGGGACAGGGACCAGCCCCAGCATTTT.

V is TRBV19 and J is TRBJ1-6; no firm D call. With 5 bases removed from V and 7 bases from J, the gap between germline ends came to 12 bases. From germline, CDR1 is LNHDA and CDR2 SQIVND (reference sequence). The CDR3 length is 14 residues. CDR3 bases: TGTGCCAGTAGTGTTTTTGGCTCCAATTCACCCCTCCACTTT. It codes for CASSVFGSNSPLHF. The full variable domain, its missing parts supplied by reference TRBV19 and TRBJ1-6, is DGGITQSPKYLFRKEGQNVTLSCEQNLNHDAMYWYRQDPGQGLRLIYYSQIVNDFQKGDIAEGYSVSREKKESFPLTVTSAQKNPTAFYLCASSVFGSNSPLHFGNGTRLTVT.

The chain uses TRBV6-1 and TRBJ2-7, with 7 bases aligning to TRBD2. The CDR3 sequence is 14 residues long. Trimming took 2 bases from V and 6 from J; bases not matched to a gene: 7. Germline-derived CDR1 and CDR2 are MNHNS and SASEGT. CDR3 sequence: CASSETSWGGEQYF. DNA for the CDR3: TGTGCCAGCAGTGAAACGTCCTGGGGGGGCGAGCAGTACTTC.

CDR3: CASSPEWGGVANEQFF. The CDR3 coding sequence is TGTGCCAGCAGCCCAGAGTGGGGGGGGGTGGCGAATGAGCAGTTCTTC. This sequence joins TRBV11-3 and TRBJ2-1; TRBD2 agrees at 7 bases. The CDR3 totals 16 residues. Losses at the gene ends were 5 bases for V and 7 bases for J; bases not matched to a gene: 14. Germline V gives CDR1 SGHNT, CDR2 YENEEA.

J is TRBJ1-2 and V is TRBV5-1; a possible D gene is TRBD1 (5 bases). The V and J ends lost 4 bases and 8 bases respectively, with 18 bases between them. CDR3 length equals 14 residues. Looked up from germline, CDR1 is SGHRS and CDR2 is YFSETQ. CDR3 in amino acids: CASSTPRWGDGYTF. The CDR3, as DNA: TGCGCCAGCAGCACACCCCGCTGGGGGGACGGCTACACCTTC. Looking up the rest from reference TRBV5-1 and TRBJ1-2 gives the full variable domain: KAGVTQTPRYLIKTRGQQVTLSCSPISGHRSVSWYQQTPGQGLQFLFEYFSETQRNKGNFPGRFSGRQFSNSRSEMNVSTLELGDSALYLCASSTPRWGDGYTFGSGTRLTVV.

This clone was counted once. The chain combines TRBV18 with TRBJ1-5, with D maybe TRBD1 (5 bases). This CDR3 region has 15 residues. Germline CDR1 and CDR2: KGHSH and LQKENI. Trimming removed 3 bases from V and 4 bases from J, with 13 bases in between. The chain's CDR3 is CASSPRRQLNQPQHF. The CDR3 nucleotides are TGTGCCAGCTCACCTCGTCGACAGTTAAATCAGCCCCAGCATTTT.

The CDR3 sequence: CASSQGDREYEQYF. The CDR3 bases are TGTGCCAGCAGCCAAGGGGACAGGGAATACGAGCAGTACTTC. The J gene is TRBJ2-7, the V gene TRBV4-2; TRBD1 aligns across 9 bases. The germline V gene has CDR1 LGHNA and CDR2 YNFKEQ. Unmatched junction bases numbered 2, after V lost 1 base and J lost 4 bases. The CDR3 length is 14 residues.

Here the CDR3 DNA reads TGTGCCAGCAGCTTTGGTAGCAATCAGCCCCAGCATTTT. The encoded protein is CASSFGSNQPQHF. The chain combines TRBV7-8 with TRBJ1-5; the D is unclear. This CDR3 is built from 13 residues. Trimming shortened V by 3 bases and J by 0 bases, and 3 bases separated the two germline ends. Per the germline V gene, CDR1 is SGHVS and CDR2 is FQNEAQ.

This CDR3 is CASSLNGYEQYF. In DNA, the CDR3 is TGTGCCAGCAGTTTAAACGGCTACGAGCAGTACTTC. The V gene is TRBV28, the J gene TRBJ2-7; D not certain. Deletions cut 2 bases from V and 3 bases from J, with 5 bases between. Germline V gene sequence: CDR1 MDHEN, CDR2 SYDVKM. The CDR3 spans 12 residues.

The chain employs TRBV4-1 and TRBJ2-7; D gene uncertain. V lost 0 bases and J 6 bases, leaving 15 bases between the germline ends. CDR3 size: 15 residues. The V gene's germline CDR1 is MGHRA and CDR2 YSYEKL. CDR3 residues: CASSQDIGRVGEQYF. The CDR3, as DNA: TGCGCCAGCAGCCAAGATATCGGCCGAGTAGGCGAGCAGTACTTC.

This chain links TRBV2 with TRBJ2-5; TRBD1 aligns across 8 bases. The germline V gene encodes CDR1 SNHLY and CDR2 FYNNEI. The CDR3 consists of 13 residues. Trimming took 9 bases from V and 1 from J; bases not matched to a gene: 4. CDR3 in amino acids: CASGDRTQETQYF. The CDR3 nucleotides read TGTGCCAGTGGGGACAGGACCCAAGAGACCCAGTACTTC.

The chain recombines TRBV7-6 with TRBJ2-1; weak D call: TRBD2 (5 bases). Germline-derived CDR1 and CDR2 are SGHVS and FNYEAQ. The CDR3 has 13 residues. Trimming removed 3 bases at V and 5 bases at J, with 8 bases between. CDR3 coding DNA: TGTGCCAGCAGCTTCGGGATGAACAATGAGCAGTTCTTC. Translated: CASSFGMNNEQFF.